This TCR beta chain was recovered during a study of sequential checkpoint blockade in melanoma. The V gene's germline CDR1 is SGHNT and CDR2 YYREEE (reference sequence). This CDR3 has 11 residues. Treatment in this sample: randomized to nivolumab then ipilimumab (arm A) or the reverse (arm B). Data came from immunoSEQ multiplex PCR; TCRdb stores just in-frame clones and leaves some out. This table has fewer than 15,000 clones, approximately 82% appearing once. Points on this clone: Sequence at one end of the junction differs from germline and may be a read error.

The sequencing used CD8+ T cells sorted from blood (inferred from file names), collected from a patient given nivolumab and ipilimumab in sequence. The chain employs TRBV5-4 and TRBJ1-1; maybe TRBD1 (5 bases). This receptor was identified in a human donor with melanoma. The CDR3 DNA is TGCATCGGGGGGGAGAACACTGAAGCTTTCTTT. Amino acid sequence: CIGGENTEAFF.